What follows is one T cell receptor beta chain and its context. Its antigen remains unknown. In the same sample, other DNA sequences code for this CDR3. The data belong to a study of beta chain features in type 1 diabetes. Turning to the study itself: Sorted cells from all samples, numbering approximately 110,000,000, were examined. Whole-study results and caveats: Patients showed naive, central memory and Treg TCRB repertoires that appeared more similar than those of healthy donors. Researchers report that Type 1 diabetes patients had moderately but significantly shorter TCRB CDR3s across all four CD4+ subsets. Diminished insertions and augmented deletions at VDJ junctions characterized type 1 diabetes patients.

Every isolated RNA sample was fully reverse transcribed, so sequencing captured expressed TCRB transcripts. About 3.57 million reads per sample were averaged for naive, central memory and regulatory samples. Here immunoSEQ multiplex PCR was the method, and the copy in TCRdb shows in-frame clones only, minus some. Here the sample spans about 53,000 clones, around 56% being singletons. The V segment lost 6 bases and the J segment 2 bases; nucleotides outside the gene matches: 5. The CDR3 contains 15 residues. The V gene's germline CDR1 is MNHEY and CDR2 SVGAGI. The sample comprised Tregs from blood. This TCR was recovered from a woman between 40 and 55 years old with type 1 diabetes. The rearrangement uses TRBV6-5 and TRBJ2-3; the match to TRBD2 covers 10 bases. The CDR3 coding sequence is TGTGCCAGCAGCTCCCTAGCGGGGGTCACAGATACGCAGTATTTT. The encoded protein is CASSSLAGVTDTQYF.